This entry lists 13 T cell receptor beta chains sequenced from one sample in a study of T cells in Graves' hyperthyroidism and ophthalmopathy. TCR beta CDR3 regions were amplified from RNA. The HTBI primer set drove a first-round RT-PCR of the TCR CDR3. TCRdb re-analysed the multiplex PCR reads in MiXCR, keeping a single row per CDR3 protein. The table shows 300,000 to 450,000 distinct CDR3 sequences, with approximately 14% occurring only once. Sequencing used blood. Every receptor here comes from a woman in her sixties or seventies with Graves' hyperthyroidism.

This clonotype was seen a few times. This chain links TRBV24-1 with TRBJ2-1; D is uncertain. The germline gives CDR1 KGHDR, CDR2 SFDVKD. Trimming took off 2 bases at V and 2 bases at J, with 12 bases between the two ends. The CDR3 length is 16 residues. CDR3: CATSDYFGATYNEQFF. The CDR3 nucleotides are TGTGCCACCAGTGATTATTTCGGTGCCACCTACAATGAGCAGTTCTTC.

The chain joins TRBV7-9 to TRBJ2-7, with D possibly TRBD2 on 6 matching bases. V was clipped by 5 bases and J by 0 bases, with 14 bases between them. The CDR3 is made up of 15 amino acids. Germline V gene sequence: CDR1 SEHNR, CDR2 FQNEAQ (reference sequence). The CDR3 coding sequence is TGTGCCAGCAGCCCGGCTAGCGCTATCTCCTACGAGCAGTACTTC. Protein sequence: CASSPASAISYEQYF.

This clonotype was picked up many times. The chain combines TRBV6-5 with TRBJ1-2; no clear D. There are 13 residues in the CDR3. From germline, CDR1 is MNHEY and CDR2 SVGAGI. Trimming stripped 2 bases from V and 6 bases from J, with 10 bases between. The CDR3 reads CASSYTPRDGYTF. CDR3 nucleotide sequence: TGTGCCAGCAGTTACACTCCCCGAGATGGCTACACCTTC.

The chain recombines TRBV12-3 or TRBV12-4 with TRBJ2-5; D remains unclear. The germline V and J ends were trimmed by 1 base and 5 bases, with 11 bases remaining between them. The CDR3 covers 14 residues. Written as DNA, the CDR3 is TGTGCCAGCAGTTTAGTTTACCTCGGGGAGACCCAGTACTTC. Its protein is CASSLVYLGETQYF.

The chain couples TRBV6-1 to TRBJ2-6; 9 positions match TRBD2. With 9 bases clipped from V and 3 bases from J, the junction kept 6 bases outside the gene matches. Germline V gives CDR1 MNHNS, CDR2 SASEGT. The CDR3 is 15 amino acids. In DNA, the CDR3 is TGTGCCAGTCGGACTAGCGCAAGTGGGGCCAACGTCCTGACTTTC. Translating it yields CASRTSASGANVLTF.

Ten or more counts support this clonotype. This rearrangement joins TRBV5-4 to TRBJ2-1; TRBD2 matches 12 bases. CDR1 SGHNT and CDR2 YYREEE come from the germline V gene (reference sequence). J lost 3 bases, V lost 7 bases, and 8 bases had no gene match. The CDR3 length is 16 residues. CDR3 region: CASGRLAGVVYNEQFF. The CDR3 DNA reads as TGTGCCAGCGGAAGACTAGCGGGAGTTGTCTACAATGAGCAGTTCTTC.

There are many counts of this clonotype. V is TRBV11-2 and J is TRBJ2-1; TRBD2 agrees at 8 bases. Per germline, CDR1 SGHAT and CDR2 FQNNGV. The CDR3 has 16 amino acids. V shed 7 bases and J 6 bases; nucleotides not matched to a gene: 14. CDR3 nucleotide sequence: TGTGCCAGCATCACTAGCGGAGGGGGATTCATCAATGAGCAGTTCTTC. It yields the protein CASITSGGGFINEQFF.

This clonotype was picked up many times. V and J are TRBV11-2 and TRBJ1-2; 9 bases align to TRBD1. The V gene end was trimmed by 5 bases and the J gene end by 2 bases; junction bases not matched to a gene: 3. Germline values: CDR1 SGHAT, CDR2 FQNNGV. CDR3 length equals 14 residues. The CDR3 loop is CASSPGQGNYGYTF. CDR3 bases: TGTGCCAGCAGCCCCGGACAGGGGAACTATGGCTACACCTTC.

This clonotype turned up a few times. The V gene is TRBV28, the J gene TRBJ2-2; D is unclear. Trimming pared 6 bases from V and 7 bases from J, leaving 15 bases between. This CDR3 spans 14 amino acids. The germline V gene has CDR1 MDHEN and CDR2 SYDVKM. The CDR3 sequence: CASSRALMGGELFF. The CDR3, as DNA: TGTGCCAGCAGCCGCGCTTTAATGGGCGGGGAGCTGTTTTTT.

This clonotype has a count of ten or more. This chain uses TRBV5-1 with TRBJ2-7; TRBD1 agrees at 8 bases. Germline values: CDR1 SGHRS, CDR2 YFSETQ. V gave up 2 bases and J gave up 0 bases; unmatched junction bases: 1. The CDR3 is made up of 14 amino acids. This CDR3 is CASSFTGGSYEQYF. DNA of the CDR3: TGCGCCAGCAGCTTTACAGGGGGCTCCTACGAGCAGTACTTC.

The gene calls are TRBV6-1 and TRBJ1-4; 11 positions match TRBD1. The ends lost 9 bases at V and 8 bases at J; junction bases unmatched: 8. CDR1 and CDR2 from the germline V gene are MNHNS and SASEGT. This CDR3 contains 14 residues. CDR3 residues: CARGTGGFREKLFF. The CDR3 nucleotides read TGTGCCAGAGGGACAGGGGGGTTTCGCGAAAAACTGTTTTTT.

The chain joins TRBV19 to TRBJ2-1; unclear D gene. This CDR3 region has 12 residues. Germline V gives CDR1 LNHDA, CDR2 SQIVND (reference sequence). Trimming removed 1 base from V and 5 bases from J, with 3 bases in between. In DNA, the CDR3 is TGTGCCAGTAGTATAGGGAACAATGAGCAGTTCTTC. This codes for CASSIGNNEQFF.

This clonotype has a count of ten or more. The rearrangement uses TRBV7-2 and TRBJ1-2; TRBD1 is a possible D gene (6 bases). CDR1 and CDR2 (germline): SGHTA, FQGNSA. V was trimmed by 8 bases and J by 7 bases, leaving 11 bases between them. The CDR3 contains 11 residues. The CDR3 reads CASGRGAGYTF. In DNA, the CDR3 is TGTGCCAGCGGCCGGGGGGCTGGCTACACCTTC.